This T cell receptor beta chain was identified in a study of response to subunit inactivated influenza vaccine. TCRdb reanalysed the RT-PCR reads using MiXCR and keeps one entry per CDR3 protein. The repertoire holds 400,000 to 650,000 distinct CDR3 sequences, about 7.2% seen once, with less than 15% in the top ten. This clonotype has a handful of counts. J gave up 1 base and V 2 bases, and 11 bases lay outside the gene matches. CDR3 length equals 16 residues. From germline, CDR1 is SQVTM and CDR2 ANQGSEA. The clonotype originates from a man in his fifties or sixties who received an inactivated influenza vaccine. The V and J genes are TRBV29-1 and TRBJ2-7, with TRBD1 matching 7 bases. The source material was PBMCs from blood, sampled 23 to 25 months after vaccination. Here the CDR3 reads CSVERPRGQRSYEQYF. The CDR3 coding sequence is TGCAGCGTTGAACGGCCAAGGGGGCAGAGGTCCTACGAGCAGTACTTC.